This T cell receptor beta chain came from a study of blood T cell repertoires in COVID-19. At the level of the study: Acute and convalescent COVID-19 specimens originated in the United States, Italy and Spain. Sources were T cells, B-cell-depleted T cells, or PBMCs; the material itself was cDNA or gDNA.

Source study methods: Amplification of reference gene primers was used by the study to estimate nucleated cell counts. Sequencing used immunoSEQ multiplex PCR; TCRdb keeps in-frame clones, though not all of them. That table supplies the V and J calls and clone size; D and trimming were determined from the DNA. The table has over 250,000 clones, approximately 85% seen once. V gave up 3 bases and J gave up 1 base, with 11 bases separating them. The CDR3 covers 15 residues. Germline lookup yields CDR1 SEHNR and CDR2 FQNEAQ (reference sequence). This clone was detected only once. The V gene is TRBV7-9, the J gene TRBJ2-3, with D perhaps TRBD1 (6 bases). Sequencing input: peripheral blood. The source is a human donor in a cohort sampled during active COVID-19. In DNA form, the CDR3 reads TGTGCCAGCAGCTTCCCGACAGGCGGCACAGATACGCAGTATTTT. It yields the protein CASSFPTGGTDTQYF.